This entry lists 13 T cell receptor beta chains sequenced from one sample in a study of T-cell reconstitution after alpha-beta-depleted transplantation in children (dated by TCRdb to about 2016). Library preparation employed PCR. Sequencing was carried out with an Illumina HiSeq 2500. TCR libraries were prepared with molecular barcoding, using unique molecular identifiers to normalize TCRbeta repertoire quantification. Starting from the raw public reads, TCRdb applied fastp trimming at Q25, assembled clones with MiXCR and retained in-frame beta chains. When rows share a CDR3 protein, they turn into one entry using the most common DNA and genes. The sample table records about 690,000 distinct CDR3 sequences; roughly 15% of these occur just once. Around 0.96% of the sample belongs to the ten largest clones. The sequencing used PBMCs from the stem cell graft donor, collected from the stem cell graft. These TCRs come from a human donor who donated a stem cell graft to a child with acute myeloid leukemia.

This chain uses TRBV27 with TRBJ2-7; no clear D. CDR1 and CDR2 from the germline V gene are MNHEY and SMNVEV (reference sequence). The CDR3 has 14 amino acids. With 3 bases removed from V and 2 bases from J, the gap between germline ends came to 11 bases. CDR3 loop: CASSLYSPPYEQYF. CDR3 nucleotide sequence: TGTGCCAGCAGTTTGTACAGTCCCCCCTACGAGCAGTACTTC.

This clonotype occurred many times. The V gene is TRBV20-1, the J gene TRBJ2-3; no clear D gene. Trimming shortened V by 4 bases and J by 5 bases, and 13 bases separated the two germline ends. This CDR3 is 13 amino acids long. Germline-derived CDR1 and CDR2 are DFQATT and SNEGSKA (reference sequence). CDR3: CSATPAPGDTQYF. CDR3 bases: TGCAGTGCTACCCCCGCCCCAGGAGATACGCAGTATTTT.

The chain employs TRBV7-2 and TRBJ2-1, with 13 positions matching TRBD2. V gave up 5 bases and J gave up 10 bases; unmatched junction bases: 8. Germline CDR1 and CDR2: SGHTA and FQGNSA. This CDR3 contains 15 residues. CDR3 sequence: CASSKTSGGAGEQFF. The CDR3 DNA follows: TGTGCCAGCAGCAAAACTAGCGGGGGGGCTGGGGAGCAGTTCTTC. Using reference TRBV7-2 and TRBJ2-1 for the parts outside the CDR3, the full variable domain is GAGVSQSPSNKVTEKGKDVELRCDPISGHTALYWYRQSLGQGLEFLIYFQGNSAPDKSGLPSDRFSAERTGGSVSTLTIQRTQQEDSAVYLCASSKTSGGAGEQFFGPGTRLTVL.

This clonotype has at least ten counts. The J gene is TRBJ1-5, the V gene TRBV5-1; the D is unclear. Deletions cut 0 bases from V and 2 bases from J, with 9 bases between. Germline CDR1 SGHRS, CDR2 YFSETQ. The CDR3 sequence is 15 residues long. The CDR3 bases are TGCGCCAGCAGCTTGGGCGAGGGCCGCAATCAGCCCCAGCATTTT. It specifies CASSLGEGRNQPQHF.

There are many counts of this clonotype. The chain links TRBV12-3 or TRBV12-4 to TRBJ2-5; 7 bases agree with TRBD2. J was trimmed by 5 bases and V by 6 bases; bases with no gene match: 12. The CDR3 has 15 residues. CDR3: CASSPGLGGVETQYF. CDR3 sequence (DNA): TGTGCCAGCAGCCCCGGACTAGGCGGCGTGGAGACCCAGTACTTC.

This clonotype was recorded a few times. The chain couples TRBV7-2 to TRBJ1-5; 9 nucleotides align to TRBD1. CDR3 length equals 15 residues. V shed 5 bases, J shed 3 bases, and the junction held 5 bases outside the gene matches. Germline V gene sequence: CDR1 SGHTA, CDR2 FQGNSA. CDR3 sequence: CASSPTGGLNQPQHF. The DNA of the CDR3 is TGTGCCAGCAGCCCAACAGGGGGCCTCAATCAGCCCCAGCATTTT.

This clonotype was counted at least ten times. V and J are TRBV29-1 and TRBJ2-5, with 10 positions matching TRBD1. V gave up 3 bases and J gave up 5 bases; unmatched junction bases: 6. Germline assignment: CDR1 SQVTM and CDR2 ANQGSEA. The CDR3 loop spans 14 amino acids. CDR3 amino acids: CSVEETGGAETQYF. CDR3 bases: TGCAGCGTTGAGGAGACAGGGGGCGCGGAGACCCAGTACTTC.

The sample holds many counts of this clonotype. The J gene is TRBJ1-4, the V gene TRBV20-1; maybe TRBD1 (6 bases). CDR3 length equals 15 residues. V gave up 3 bases and J gave up 5 bases, with 16 bases separating them. Germline CDR1 DFQATT, CDR2 SNEGSKA (reference sequence). The CDR3 here is CSASKSLDRNEKLFF. In DNA, the CDR3 is TGCAGTGCTAGCAAATCTTTGGACAGAAATGAAAAACTGTTTTTT.

The chain carries TRBV7-9 and TRBJ1-5, with no clear D. The CDR3 totals 12 residues. Trimming took off 5 bases at V and 9 bases at J, with 11 bases between the two ends. Per the germline V gene, CDR1 is SEHNR and CDR2 is FQNEAQ (reference sequence). The CDR3 reads CASSEDPGPQHF. Written as DNA, the CDR3 is TGTGCCAGCAGCGAGGACCCAGGGCCCCAGCATTTT.

Concerning this clonotype: Possible read error: a much larger clone is one base away. The chain carries TRBV5-1 and TRBJ1-1; TRBD1 might be the D (5 bases). The germline CDR1 and CDR2 sequences are SGHRS and YFSETQ. The CDR3 is 14 amino acids. Trimming took off 5 bases at V and 3 bases at J, with 14 bases between the two ends. CDR3 loop: CASSRTRADTEAFF. The CDR3 nucleotides read TGCGCCAGCAGTCGGACCAGGGCGGACACTGAAGCTTTCTTT. The full variable domain, rest sourced from reference TRBV5-1 and TRBJ1-1, is KAGVTQTPRYLIKTRGQQVTLSCSPISGHRSVSWYQQTPGQGLQFLFEYFSETQRNKGNFPGRFSGRQFSNSRSEMNVSTLELGDSALYLCASSRTRADTEAFFGQGTRLTVV.

This clonotype was seen ten or more times. In DNA form, the CDR3 reads TGCAGCGTTGGGAGAGACGAGCCCTCTAGCACAGATACGCAGTATTTT. Amino acid sequence: CSVGRDEPSSTDTQYF. The gene calls are TRBV29-1 and TRBJ2-3; D is undetermined. Germline CDR1 and CDR2: SQVTM and ANQGSEA. V was clipped by 4 bases and J by 0 bases, with 17 bases between them. The length of the CDR3 is 16 residues.

This clonotype showed up just once. The CDR3 DNA sequence: TGCAGTGCTAGAGATCTGGTAGAGGGACAGGGGGGTAACACTGAAGCTTTCTTT. This gives the protein CSARDLVEGQGGNTEAFF. The chain joins TRBV20-1 to TRBJ1-1, with TRBD1 identical over 11 bases. The CDR3 consists of 18 residues. CDR1 and CDR2 from the germline V gene are DFQATT and SNEGSKA (reference sequence). The V gene end was trimmed by 0 bases and the J gene end by 2 bases; junction bases not matched to a gene: 11.

This clonotype was detected many times. V and J are TRBV20-1 and TRBJ1-2; tentatively, D is TRBD1 (6 bases). Germline V gene data show CDR1 as DFQATT and CDR2 as SNEGSKA (reference sequence). The CDR3 runs to 11 residues. The V end lost 6 bases, the J end lost 8 bases, and 13 bases lay between the germline ends. CDR3 sequence: CSAPRGGGYTF. As DNA, the CDR3 is TGCAGTGCCCCCAGGGGTGGGGGCTACACCTTC.